This TCR beta chain originates from a study of T cell responses to AZD1222 COVID-19 vaccine. Assay used: immunoSEQ multiplex PCR; TCRdb lists only in-frame clones, some missing. The sample holds about 200,000 clones; around 94% are singletons and the top ten take around 3.6%. The study, taken as a whole, reports: The repertoires were collected only after the peak T cell response. Reportedly, nearly half of unique spike TCRs recognized epitopes outside B.1.351/B.1.1.7 mutations. Donors were mostly white British, more females; clonal diversity possibly underestimated. Spike was spanned by vaccine-associated CD4 TCRs, with dominance at 160-218 and 743-854.

A note on this clone: Its antigen is currently unknown.

The CDR3 length is 13 residues. Trimming cost V 3 bases and J 7 bases, with 15 bases left between them. Germline lookup yields CDR1 GTSNPN and CDR2 SVGIG (reference sequence). The receptor comes from an adult who received the MenACWY meningococcal vaccine as a control. V and J are TRBV30 and TRBJ1-2; D remains ambiguous. Sequencing used peripheral blood, obtained 28 days after the second dose of the MenACWY control vaccine. The CDR3 DNA is TGTGCCTGGAGACCGAGCGGTTCCCTTGGCTACACCTTC. It translates to CAWRPSGSLGYTF.